The 20 T cell receptor beta chains given below trace back to one sample, sequenced in a study of cytomegalovirus exposure and HLA in healthy donors. The primer mix had 60 Vbeta and 13 Jbeta primers. Generated by immunoSEQ multiplex PCR, the TCRdb table keeps only in-frame clones and is missing some. The sample lists about 200,000 clones; 86% were seen once. The specimen was PBMCs. These receptors originate from a woman aged 25 to 39 in good health and CMV-seronegative.

The chain carries TRBV18 and TRBJ2-7, with a possible D match to TRBD1 (5 bases). The germline gives CDR1 KGHSH, CDR2 LQKENI. V shed 1 base and J shed 2 bases, with 9 bases lying between them. The CDR3 runs 14 residues. The CDR3 coding sequence is TGTGCCAGCTCACCACAGGGGATTGCCTACGAGCAGTACTTC. Protein: CASSPQGIAYEQYF.

The chain has TRBV11-1 and TRBJ2-5, with D maybe TRBD2 (6 bases). The V end lost 1 base, the J end lost 5 bases, and 11 bases lay between the germline ends. The CDR3 covers 14 residues. The V gene's germline CDR1 is SGHAT and CDR2 FQDESV (reference sequence). The CDR3 protein is CASSLEGRWETQYF. CDR3 in DNA: TGTGCCAGCAGCTTAGAGGGGAGGTGGGAGACCCAGTACTTC.

The rearrangement joins TRBV18 to TRBJ1-3; D is unresolved. There are 14 residues in the CDR3. Germline lookup yields CDR1 KGHSH and CDR2 LQKENI. V lost 5 bases and J lost 0, with 8 bases in between. The CDR3 nucleotides read TGTGCCAGCTCATCACAGAGCTCTGGAAACACCATATATTTT. As protein: CASSSQSSGNTIYF.

This clone was counted between two and nine times. The chain carries TRBV4-2 and TRBJ2-1; 11 bases match TRBD2. The ends lost 1 base at V and 6 bases at J; junction bases unmatched: 11. The CDR3 length is 18 residues. Looked up from germline, CDR1 is LGHNA and CDR2 is YNFKEQ. The CDR3 reads CASSQGGELAGVGNEQFF. The CDR3 nucleotides are TGTGCCAGCAGCCAAGGTGGAGAACTAGCGGGAGTTGGCAATGAGCAGTTCTTC.

The chain carries TRBV28 and TRBJ2-7; D is undetermined. Trimming shortened V by 10 bases and J by 0 bases, and 10 bases separated the two germline ends. This CDR3 comprises 12 residues. Germline CDR1 and CDR2: MDHEN and SYDVKM. CDR3 sequence: CAIRSNSYEQYF. The CDR3 DNA follows: TGTGCCATCAGAAGCAACTCCTACGAGCAGTACTTC.

The chain is built from TRBV6-5 and TRBJ2-5; tentatively, D is TRBD1 (5 bases). With 6 bases removed from V and 9 bases from J, the gap between germline ends came to 14 bases. The CDR3 sequence is 12 residues long. The germline V gene encodes CDR1 MNHEY and CDR2 SVGAGI. The CDR3 protein is CASSQGRGAQYF. CDR3 sequence (DNA): TGTGCCAGCAGCCAGGGTAGGGGTGCCCAGTACTTC.

The rearrangement joins TRBV21-1 to TRBJ2-7; the table names TRBD2, a call not compared with the DNA. TRBV21-1 is a pseudogene locus. This CDR3 is built from 19 residues. The CDR3 sequence is CASSKWGGEEDEHPREQYF. CDR3 coding DNA: TGTGCCAGCAGCAAATGGGGGGGGGAGGAAGACGAACATCCTAGGGAGCAGTACTTC.

The chain carries TRBV9 and TRBJ2-7; TRBD1 is a possible D gene (5 bases). Per germline, CDR1 SGDLS and CDR2 YYNGEE. This CDR3 comprises 13 residues. The V gene lost 0 bases and the J gene lost 9 bases, with 13 bases spanning the gap. The CDR3 region has the DNA TGTGCCAGCAGCGTAGAGGCGTGGGGCGGGCAGTACTTC. Its protein is CASSVEAWGGQYF. The full variable domain, with the rest looked up from reference TRBV9 and TRBJ2-7, is DSGVTQTPKHLITATGQRVTLRCSPRSGDLSVYWYQQSLDQGLQFLIQYYNGEERAKGNILERFSAQQFPDLHSELNLSSLELGDSALYFCASSVEAWGGQYFGPGTRLTVT.

Written as DNA, the CDR3 is TGTGCCAGTAGCACTAGCATATATACGCAGTATTTT. Translating it yields CASSTSIYTQYF. The chain recombines TRBV19 with TRBJ2-3; perhaps TRBD2 as D (6 bases). This CDR3 is built from 12 residues. V lost 6 bases to trimming and J lost 7 bases, with 11 bases between them. The V gene's germline CDR1 is LNHDA and CDR2 SQIVND (reference sequence).

This clone was recorded only once. The V call is TRBV28, the J call TRBJ2-5; D may be TRBD2 (5 bases). V lost 2 bases and J 4 bases, leaving 11 bases between the germline ends. The CDR3 contains 14 residues. Germline loops: CDR1 MDHEN, CDR2 SYDVKM. In DNA form, the CDR3 reads TGTGCCAGCAGTTTACCGACTACCCCAGAGACCCAGTACTTC. Protein product: CASSLPTTPETQYF.

The J gene is TRBJ2-7, the V gene TRBV2; D might be TRBD2 (5 bases). Trimming pared 3 bases from V and 5 bases from J, leaving 17 bases between. The CDR3 has 15 amino acids. The germline V gene has CDR1 SNHLY and CDR2 FYNNEI. The CDR3 nucleotides read TGTGCCAGCAGTGAGTCGTTCGGGGTTCTGGACGAGCAGTACTTC. Encoded protein: CASSESFGVLDEQYF.

This sequence joins TRBV2 and TRBJ2-2; tentatively, D is TRBD2 (7 bases). With 3 bases removed from V and 3 bases from J, the gap between germline ends came to 11 bases. Per the germline V gene, CDR1 is SNHLY and CDR2 is FYNNEI. This CDR3 is built from 15 residues. CDR3 protein: CASSDGGGYTGELFF. The CDR3 region has the DNA TGTGCCAGCAGTGATGGGGGGGGCTACACCGGGGAGCTGTTTTTT.

This rearrangement joins TRBV20-1 to TRBJ2-7; D is uncertain. CDR1 is DFQATT and CDR2 is SNEGSKA in the germline V gene (reference sequence). This CDR3 spans 11 amino acids. Trimming removed 6 bases at V and 0 bases at J, with 6 bases between. CDR3 nucleotide sequence: TGCAGTGCAGGAGCCTCCTACGAGCAGTACTTC. Its protein is CSAGASYEQYF.

This chain uses TRBV19 with TRBJ2-7; 7 bases are a match to TRBD1. V lost 6 bases to trimming and J lost 1 base; unmatched junction nucleotides: 9. Germline-derived CDR1 and CDR2 are LNHDA and SQIVND (reference sequence). This CDR3 region has 15 residues. CDR3 DNA sequence: TGTGCCAGTAGCCCTAGGGACAGTGGGTCCTACGAGCAGTACTTC. Translating it yields CASSPRDSGSYEQYF.

The genes are TRBV5-1 and TRBJ2-3, with D possibly matching TRBD1 (6 bases). CDR1 is SGHRS, CDR2 YFSETQ, per germline. Trimming shortened V by 5 bases and J by 4 bases, and 14 bases separated the two germline ends. The CDR3 spans 14 residues. The CDR3 sequence is CASSEQGGPDTQYF. CDR3 sequence (DNA): TGCGCCAGCAGTGAACAGGGTGGTCCAGATACGCAGTATTTT. Full variable domain (missing parts from reference TRBV5-1 and TRBJ2-3): KAGVTQTPRYLIKTRGQQVTLSCSPISGHRSVSWYQQTPGQGLQFLFEYFSETQRNKGNFPGRFSGRQFSNSRSEMNVSTLELGDSALYLCASSEQGGPDTQYFGPGTRLTVL.

This CDR3 reads CASKRGPGELFF. For the CDR3, the DNA is TGTGCCAGTAAAAGGGGGCCCGGGGAGCTGTTTTTT. J is TRBJ2-2 and V is TRBV19, with 7 bases matching TRBD1. The CDR3 contains 12 residues. With 7 bases clipped from V and 6 bases from J, the junction kept 2 bases outside the gene matches. Germline CDR1 is LNHDA and CDR2 is SQIVND (reference sequence).

The chain carries TRBV19 and TRBJ2-5, with D hard to call. The CDR3 is 14 residues long. The V and J ends lost 6 bases and 1 base respectively, with 12 bases between them. Looked up from germline, CDR1 is LNHDA and CDR2 is SQIVND (reference sequence). The CDR3 DNA is TGTGCCAGTAGGGATTCGCAGGTCCAAGAGACCCAGTACTTC. This sequence encodes CASRDSQVQETQYF. The full variable domain, in which reference TRBV19 and TRBJ2-5 provide the parts outside the CDR3, is DGGITQSPKYLFRKEGQNVTLSCEQNLNHDAMYWYRQDPGQGLRLIYYSQIVNDFQKGDIAEGYSVSREKKESFPLTVTSAQKNPTAFYLCASRDSQVQETQYFGPGTRLLVL.

The chain combines TRBV27 with TRBJ2-1; 10 bases fit TRBD2. This CDR3 is built from 18 residues. Per the germline V gene, CDR1 is MNHEY and CDR2 is SMNVEV (reference sequence). Unmatched junction bases numbered 11, after V lost 5 bases and J lost 1 base. The CDR3: CASSGGASGSPSYNEQFF. Written as DNA, the CDR3 is TGTGCCAGCAGTGGGGGGGCTAGCGGGAGTCCGTCCTACAATGAGCAGTTCTTC.

The chain has TRBV5-1 and TRBJ2-7, with a weak D call TRBD1 (6 bases). This CDR3 has 13 residues. Trimming shortened V by 0 bases and J by 7 bases, and 11 bases separated the two germline ends. The germline CDR1 and CDR2 sequences are SGHRS and YFSETQ. The CDR3 spells CASSLEGDGEQYF. The CDR3 DNA is TGCGCCAGCAGCTTGGAGGGGGACGGGGAGCAGTACTTC.

The J gene is TRBJ1-5, the V gene TRBV5-6; D not resolved. The germline CDR1 and CDR2 sequences are SGHDT and YYEEEE. Trimming cost V 5 bases and J 1 base, with 7 bases left between them. This CDR3 comprises 13 residues. The CDR3: CASSRHSNQPQHF. DNA for the CDR3: TGTGCCAGCAGTCGACACAGCAATCAGCCCCAGCATTTT.